A single sample gave rise to the 23 T cell receptor beta chains below, sequenced in a study of metastatic and nonmetastatic thyroid tumors. TCRdb used MiXCR to call clones anew from the PCR reads. The table lists around 37,000 clones, approximately 24% of them singletons. Every patient was untreated before thyroid surgery. The sequencing input was tumor tissue. The receptors were sampled from a female donor with papillary thyroid cancer or a benign thyroid nodule (not recorded which). Some clones in this sample may be carry-over from other donors' samples.

The genes are TRBV6-1 and TRBJ1-2, with D hard to call. Germline CDR1 and CDR2: MNHNS and SASEGT. V lost 10 bases to trimming and J lost 2 bases, with 11 bases between them. This CDR3 comprises 12 residues. The CDR3 here is CATKTYNYGYTF. The CDR3 nucleotides read TGTGCCACCAAGACATACAACTATGGCTACACCTTC.

The table lists this clone with many counts. The chain employs TRBV5-4 and TRBJ2-1, with 9 bases lining up with TRBD2. This CDR3 is built from 15 residues. In germline, CDR1 is SGHNT, CDR2 YYREEE (reference sequence). The V and J ends lost 4 bases and 4 bases, in that order; junction bases with no gene match: 6. The CDR3: CASSPGLARYNEQFF. The CDR3 coding sequence is TGTGCCAGCAGCCCTGGACTAGCGAGGTACAATGAGCAGTTCTTC.

This clone was recorded a few times. This chain uses TRBV6-1 with TRBJ2-2, with a possible D match to TRBD2 (6 bases). V was pared by 7 bases and J by 2 bases, with 14 bases between. Germline V lookup: CDR1 MNHNS, CDR2 SASEGT. This CDR3 is built from 15 residues. The CDR3 region is CASIGLTANTGELFF. As DNA, the CDR3 is TGTGCCAGCATTGGACTAACGGCCAACACCGGGGAGCTGTTTTTT.

The sample holds many counts of this clone. This sequence joins TRBV7-9 and TRBJ1-5; D remains ambiguous. V was shortened by 2 bases and J by 8 bases, with 7 bases between the two germline ends. Per germline, CDR1 SEHNR and CDR2 FQNEAQ (reference sequence). This CDR3 is built from 12 residues. The CDR3 coding sequence is TGTGCCAGCAGCTTATCCTTTGAGCCCCAGCATTTT. Translation gives CASSLSFEPQHF.

This clone was detected many times. This chain connects TRBV4-2 to TRBJ2-1; D is perhaps TRBD1 (5 bases). The CDR3 contains 14 residues. Between the trimmed V and J ends, which lost 0 bases and 8 bases, there was a span of 11 bases. The germline V gene has CDR1 LGHNA and CDR2 YNFKEQ. The CDR3 protein is CASSQDQGTDEQFF. In DNA, the CDR3 is TGTGCCAGCAGCCAAGATCAGGGTACGGATGAGCAGTTCTTC.

This clone was found many times. This chain uses TRBV20-1 with TRBJ1-2; a possible D gene is TRBD1 (5 bases). CDR3 length equals 11 residues. Deletions cut 0 bases from V and 10 bases from J, with 9 bases between. CDR1 and CDR2 from the germline V gene are DFQATT and SNEGSKA (reference sequence). The CDR3 nucleotides are TGCAGTGCTAGAGATCCGGGGGACTACACCTTC. Its translation is CSARDPGDYTF.

J is TRBJ1-1 and V is TRBV12-3 or TRBV12-4; D is undetermined. V lost 3 bases and J lost 10, with 12 bases in between. The CDR3 has 12 amino acids. CDR3 bases: TGTGCCAGCAGTTTTGGGTCTTCTGGAGCTTTCTTT. This translates into CASSFGSSGAFF.

This clone occurred many times. A read error may be the cause here, since a much bigger clone is one base away. V gene TRBV9 combines with J gene TRBJ2-3, with 10 bases lining up with TRBD2. Germline V CDR1 and CDR2: SGDLS, YYNGEE. This CDR3 has 15 residues. The CDR3 coding sequence is TGTGCCAGCAGCATTGGACTAGCGGCAACAGGTACGCAGTATTTT. Translated, it gives CASSIGLAATGTQYF. The complete variable domain, with remaining parts taken from reference TRBV9 and TRBJ2-3, reads DSGVTQTPKHLITATGQRVTLRCSPRSGDLSVYWYQQSLDQGLQFLIQYYNGEERAKGNILERFSAQQFPDLHSELNLSSLELGDSALYFCASSIGLAATGTQYFGPGTRLTVL.

The chain has TRBV19 and TRBJ2-2; D unresolved. V was cut by 1 base and J by 2 bases, with 2 bases left in between. Germline-derived CDR1 and CDR2 are LNHDA and SQIVND (reference sequence). The CDR3 length is 13 residues. The CDR3 reads CASSIANTGELFF. The CDR3 nucleotides read TGTGCCAGTAGTATAGCTAACACCGGGGAGCTGTTTTTT.

This chain uses TRBV6-1 with TRBJ2-7; D gene unclear. This CDR3 region has 14 residues. The germline V gene encodes CDR1 MNHNS and CDR2 SASEGT. V dropped 4 bases and J dropped 2 bases, with 12 bases sitting between them. The CDR3 is CASSVNPSAYEQYF. DNA for the CDR3: TGTGCCAGCAGTGTCAACCCCTCGGCCTACGAGCAGTACTTC.

This clone appeared once. The rearrangement links TRBV4-3 to TRBJ2-1; 10 bases align to TRBD1. The CDR3 is made up of 15 amino acids. Trimming cost V 0 bases and J 10 bases; bases outside gene matches: 6. Germline V gives CDR1 LGHNA, CDR2 YSLEER. In nucleotides, the CDR3 is TGCGCCAGCAGCCAAGAATCCCCGACAGGGGGCGAGCAGTTCTTC. Translated: CASSQESPTGGEQFF.

The genes are TRBV10-3 and TRBJ2-7; TRBD1 is a possible D gene (6 bases). The CDR3 is 14 amino acids. V dropped 8 bases and J dropped 5 bases, with 19 bases sitting between them. The V gene's germline CDR1 is ENHRY and CDR2 SYGVKD. The CDR3 DNA is TGTGCCATCCGGAGGACTGGGACATACAACGAGCAGTACTTC. It codes for CAIRRTGTYNEQYF.

This clone was recorded many times. The chain is built from TRBV5-6 and TRBJ2-1, with 7 bases fitting TRBD1. Per the germline V gene, CDR1 is SGHDT and CDR2 is YYEEEE. CDR3 size: 19 residues. V lost 0 bases to trimming and J lost 7 bases; unmatched junction nucleotides: 19. CDR3 bases: TGTGCCAGCAGCTTGGATCTCGCTTTAGGGACAGAGCCGGTGAATGAGCAGTTCTTC. It encodes CASSLDLALGTEPVNEQFF.

In its sample, this clone was seen a few times. With a much larger clone just one base away, this may be a read error. V is TRBV2 and J is TRBJ2-3; tentative D call: TRBD2 (5 bases). Germline CDR1 and CDR2: SNHLY and FYNNEI. This CDR3 has 12 residues. CDR3 DNA sequence: TGCTCCAGCAGTGAGGGTTCTGATACGCAGTATTTT. Encoded protein: CSSSEGSDTQYF.

The CDR3 coding sequence is TGCGCCAGCAGCCAATTCAGGCTAGCGGAAGGCACTGGGGAGCTGTTTTTT. Protein: CASSQFRLAEGTGELFF. The chain combines TRBV5-1 with TRBJ2-2; TRBD2 aligns across 7 bases. The CDR3 covers 17 residues. Germline V gene lookup returns CDR1 SGHRS and CDR2 YFSETQ. The J segment lost 8 bases and the V segment lost 4 bases, leaving 17 bases of the junction unmatched.

This clone has a single count. The V call is TRBV7-2, the J call TRBJ2-3; D possibly corresponds to TRBD1 (6 bases). This CDR3 region has 19 residues. Germline loops: CDR1 SGHTA, CDR2 FQGNSA. V was cut by 3 bases and J by 4 bases, with 26 bases left in between. CDR3 nucleotide sequence: TGTGCCAGCAGCTTTTTCCCCCTCCGGACAGCCACTCCGGCAGATACGCAGTATTTT. Amino acids: CASSFFPLRTATPADTQYF. Filled out from reference TRBV7-2 and TRBJ2-3, the complete variable domain reads GAGVSQSPSNKVTEKGKDVELRCDPISGHTALYWYRQSLGQGLEFLIYFQGNSAPDKSGLPSDRFSAERTGGSVSTLTIQRTQQEDSAVYLCASSFFPLRTATPADTQYFGPGTRLTVL.

This clone came up many times. The V and J genes are TRBV6-2 or TRBV6-3 and TRBJ1-4; D call uncertain. The length of the CDR3 is 14 residues. The germline V gene encodes CDR1 MNHEY and CDR2 SVGEGT. The V end was cut by 5 bases, the J end by 2 bases, with 9 bases between. CDR3 bases: TGTGCCAGCAGTACACGGTCGACTAATGAAAAACTGTTTTTT. This sequence encodes CASSTRSTNEKLFF.

The chain employs TRBV3-1 and TRBJ2-1, with D perhaps matching TRBD1 (6 bases). The CDR3 spans 16 residues. The V end lost 0 bases, the J end lost 4 bases, and 13 bases lay between the germline ends. The germline gives CDR1 LGHDT, CDR2 YNNKEL (reference sequence). DNA for the CDR3: TGTGCCAGCAGCCAAGAGGGCACAGGGTGGTACAATGAGCAGTTCTTC. This encodes CASSQEGTGWYNEQFF.

The chain links TRBV2 to TRBJ2-7; TRBD1 agrees at 7 bases. V lost 7 bases and J lost 2; bases outside the gene matches: 5. Germline CDR1 reads SNHLY; CDR2 reads FYNNEI. The length of the CDR3 is 13 residues. As DNA, the CDR3 is TGTGCCAGCACGACAGGGAAGACCTACGAGCAGTACTTC. It translates to CASTTGKTYEQYF.

V usage is TRBV2 and J usage is TRBJ2-1, with no clear D. Per germline, CDR1 SNHLY and CDR2 FYNNEI. Trimming removed 0 bases at V and 4 bases at J, with 1 base between. This CDR3 region has 12 residues. The CDR3 loop is CASSEAYNEQFF. The CDR3 DNA follows: TGTGCCAGCAGTGAAGCTTACAATGAGCAGTTCTTC. The full variable domain, in which reference TRBV2 and TRBJ2-1 provide the parts outside the CDR3, is EPEVTQTPSHQVTQMGQEVILRCVPISNHLYFYWYRQILGQKVEFLVSFYNNEISEKSEIFDDQFSVERPDGSNFTLKIRSTKLEDSAMYFCASSEAYNEQFFGPGTRLTVL.

This clone appeared a few times. The chain combines TRBV27 with TRBJ1-1; D is possibly TRBD1 (5 bases). CDR3 length equals 17 residues. V lost 1 base, J lost 10 bases, and 25 bases lay in between. Looked up from germline, CDR1 is MNHEY and CDR2 is SMNVEV (reference sequence). As DNA, the CDR3 is TGTGCCAGCAGTTTATTGGTGAGGGGTCGGGGGGAGAAGGTAGCTTTCTTT. Protein sequence: CASSLLVRGRGEKVAFF.

There are many counts of this clone. The CDR3 ends on some other residue instead of the conserved phenylalanine or tryptophan, so this is likely a read error. The V gene is TRBV20-1, the J gene TRBJ2-1; a possible D gene is TRBD2 (6 bases). Germline V gene lookup returns CDR1 DFQATT and CDR2 SNEGSKA (reference sequence). CDR3 length: 16 amino acids. V was shortened by 0 bases and J by 7 bases, with 19 bases between the two germline ends. The CDR3 protein is CSARDVSTAGGNEQFS. CDR3 nucleotides: TGCAGTGCTAGAGATGTGAGTACTGCTGGGGGGAATGAGCAGTTCTCC.

This clone was counted many times. The rearrangement uses TRBV10-2 and TRBJ2-3, with D possibly being TRBD1 or TRBD2 (6 bases each). The CDR3 runs 14 residues. Trimming pared 11 bases from V and 1 base from J, leaving 16 bases between. Germline values: CDR1 WSHSY, CDR2 SAAADI. The CDR3 DNA reads as TGCGCCCGCTCGGGGGCTGAGGGCACAGATACGCAGTATTTT. Its translation: CARSGAEGTDTQYF.